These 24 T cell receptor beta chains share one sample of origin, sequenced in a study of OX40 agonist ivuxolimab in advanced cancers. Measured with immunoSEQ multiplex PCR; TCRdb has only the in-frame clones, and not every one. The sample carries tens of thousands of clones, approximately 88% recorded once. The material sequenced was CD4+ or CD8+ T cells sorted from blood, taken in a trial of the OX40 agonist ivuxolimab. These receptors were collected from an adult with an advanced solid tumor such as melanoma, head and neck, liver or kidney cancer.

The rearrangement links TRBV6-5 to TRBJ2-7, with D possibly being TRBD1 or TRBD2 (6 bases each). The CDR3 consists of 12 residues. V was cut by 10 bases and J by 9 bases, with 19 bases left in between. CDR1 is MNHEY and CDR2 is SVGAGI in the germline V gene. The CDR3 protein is CATGADGRRQYV. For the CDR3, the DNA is TGTGCCACGGGGGCGGACGGCAGGAGGCAGTACGTC.

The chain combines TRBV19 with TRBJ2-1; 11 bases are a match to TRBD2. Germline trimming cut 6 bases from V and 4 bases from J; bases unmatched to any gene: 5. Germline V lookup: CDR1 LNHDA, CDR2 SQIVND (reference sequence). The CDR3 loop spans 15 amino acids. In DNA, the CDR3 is TGTGCCAGTAGCTTGACTAGCGGGGATTACAATGAGCAGTTCTTC. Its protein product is CASSLTSGDYNEQFF.

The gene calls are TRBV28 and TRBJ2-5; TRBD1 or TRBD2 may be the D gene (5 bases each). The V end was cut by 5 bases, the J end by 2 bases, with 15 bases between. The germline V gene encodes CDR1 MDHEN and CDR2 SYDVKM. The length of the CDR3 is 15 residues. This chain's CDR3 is CASSPLLGPQETQYF. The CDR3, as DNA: TGTGCCAGCAGTCCCTTATTGGGACCGCAAGAGACCCAGTACTTC.

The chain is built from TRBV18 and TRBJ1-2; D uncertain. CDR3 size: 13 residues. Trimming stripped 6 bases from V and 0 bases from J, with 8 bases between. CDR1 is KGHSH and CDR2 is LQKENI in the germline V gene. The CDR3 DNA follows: TGTGCCAGCTCGGAGCGTGCTAACTATGGCTACACCTTC. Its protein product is CASSERANYGYTF.

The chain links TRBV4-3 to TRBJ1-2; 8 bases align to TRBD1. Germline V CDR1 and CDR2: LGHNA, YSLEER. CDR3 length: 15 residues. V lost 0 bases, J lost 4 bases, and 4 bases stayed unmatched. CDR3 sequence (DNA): TGCGCCAGCAGCCAAGATCGGACAGGGCTCTATGGCTACACCTTC. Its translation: CASSQDRTGLYGYTF.

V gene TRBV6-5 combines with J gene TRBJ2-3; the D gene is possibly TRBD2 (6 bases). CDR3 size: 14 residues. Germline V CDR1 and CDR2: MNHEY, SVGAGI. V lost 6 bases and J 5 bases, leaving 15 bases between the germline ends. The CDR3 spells CASRAHEAGDTQYF. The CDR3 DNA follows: TGTGCCAGCAGAGCCCACGAAGCGGGAGATACGCAGTATTTT.

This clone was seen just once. The CDR3 reads CASSQDLSGELFF. The CDR3 DNA reads TGTGCCAGCAGCCAAGATCTTTCCGGGGAGCTGTTTTTT. The chain carries TRBV4-2 and TRBJ2-2; D unclear. This CDR3 contains 13 residues. The V end lost 0 bases, the J end lost 6 bases, and 5 bases lay between the germline ends. CDR1 LGHNA and CDR2 YNFKEQ come from the germline V gene.

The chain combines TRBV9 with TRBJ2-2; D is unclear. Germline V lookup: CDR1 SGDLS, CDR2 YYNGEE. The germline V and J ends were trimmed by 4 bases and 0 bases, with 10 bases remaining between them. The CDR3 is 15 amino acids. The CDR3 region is CASSPPGANTGELFF. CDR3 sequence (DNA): TGTGCCAGCAGCCCTCCCGGAGCGAACACCGGGGAGCTGTTTTTT.

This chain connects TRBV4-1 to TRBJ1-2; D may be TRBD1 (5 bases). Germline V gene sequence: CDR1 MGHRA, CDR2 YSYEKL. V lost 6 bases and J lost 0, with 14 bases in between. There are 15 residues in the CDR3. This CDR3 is CASSLGTGSNYGYTF. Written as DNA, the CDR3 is TGCGCCAGCAGTCTAGGAACAGGTTCTAACTATGGCTACACCTTC.

CDR3 amino acids: CASSLHRDSNQPQHF. DNA of the CDR3: TGTGCCAGCAGCCTCCACAGGGATAGCAATCAGCCCCAGCATTTT. This chain joins TRBV7-2 and TRBJ1-5; a weak D match, TRBD1 (6 bases). V gave up 5 bases and J gave up 0 bases, with 11 bases separating them. The CDR3 consists of 15 residues. Germline CDR1 SGHTA, CDR2 FQGNSA.

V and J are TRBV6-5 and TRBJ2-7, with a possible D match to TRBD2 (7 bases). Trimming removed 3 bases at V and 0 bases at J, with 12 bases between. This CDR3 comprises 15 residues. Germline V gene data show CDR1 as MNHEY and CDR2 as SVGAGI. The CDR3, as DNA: TGTGCCAGCAGTTATGGGGGGGGACACTCCTACGAGCAGTACTTC. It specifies CASSYGGGHSYEQYF.

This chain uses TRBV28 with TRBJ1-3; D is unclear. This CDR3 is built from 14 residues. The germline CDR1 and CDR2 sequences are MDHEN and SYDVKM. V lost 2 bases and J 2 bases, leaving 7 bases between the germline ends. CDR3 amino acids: CASSLGYPGNTIYF. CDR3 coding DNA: TGTGCCAGCAGTTTAGGGTATCCTGGAAACACCATATATTTT.

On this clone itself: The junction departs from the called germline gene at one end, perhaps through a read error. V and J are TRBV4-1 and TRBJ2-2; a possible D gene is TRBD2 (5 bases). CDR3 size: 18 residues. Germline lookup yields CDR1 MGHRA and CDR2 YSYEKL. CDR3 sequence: CASTQDLKTEGNTGELFF. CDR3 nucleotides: TGCGCCAGCACCCAAGACTTGAAAACCGAGGGGAACACCGGGGAGCTGTTTTTT.

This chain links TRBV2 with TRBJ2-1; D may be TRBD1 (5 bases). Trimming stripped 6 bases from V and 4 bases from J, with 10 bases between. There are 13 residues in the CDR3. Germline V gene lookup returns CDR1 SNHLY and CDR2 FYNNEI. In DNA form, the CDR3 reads TGTGCCAGCAGGACAGTCACTTACAATGAGCAGTTCTTC. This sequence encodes CASRTVTYNEQFF.

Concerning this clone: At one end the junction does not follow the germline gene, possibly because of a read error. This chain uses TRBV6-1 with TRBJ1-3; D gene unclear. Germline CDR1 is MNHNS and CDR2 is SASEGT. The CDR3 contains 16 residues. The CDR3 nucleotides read TGTGCCATCAGTGGGTCACTTGCCCCCCCTGGAAACACCATATATTTT. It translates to CAISGSLAPPGNTIYF.

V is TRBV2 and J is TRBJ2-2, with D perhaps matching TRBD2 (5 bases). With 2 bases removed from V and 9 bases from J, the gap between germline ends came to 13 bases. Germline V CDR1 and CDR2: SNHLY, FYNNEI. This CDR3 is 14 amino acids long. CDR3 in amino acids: CASSEKSGVRELFF. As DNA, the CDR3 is TGTGCCAGCAGTGAAAAATCCGGGGTGAGGGAGCTGTTTTTT. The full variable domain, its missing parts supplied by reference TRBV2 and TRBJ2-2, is EPEVTQTPSHQVTQMGQEVILRCVPISNHLYFYWYRQILGQKVEFLVSFYNNEISEKSEIFDDQFSVERPDGSNFTLKIRSTKLEDSAMYFCASSEKSGVRELFFGEGSRLTVL.

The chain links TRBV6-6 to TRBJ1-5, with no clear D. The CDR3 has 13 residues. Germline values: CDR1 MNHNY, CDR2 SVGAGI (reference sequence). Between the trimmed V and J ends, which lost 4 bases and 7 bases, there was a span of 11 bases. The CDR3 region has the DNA TGTGCCAGCAGTTTTTCTGGTGGGCAGCCCCAGCATTTT. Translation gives CASSFSGGQPQHF.

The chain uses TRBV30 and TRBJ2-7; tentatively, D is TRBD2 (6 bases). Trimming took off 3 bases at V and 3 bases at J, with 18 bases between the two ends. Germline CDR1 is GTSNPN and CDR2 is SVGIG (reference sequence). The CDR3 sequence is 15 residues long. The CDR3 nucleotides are TGTGCCTGGAGGGGGGGAATGGAGTCCTTCTACGAGCAGTACTTC. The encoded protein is CAWRGGMESFYEQYF.

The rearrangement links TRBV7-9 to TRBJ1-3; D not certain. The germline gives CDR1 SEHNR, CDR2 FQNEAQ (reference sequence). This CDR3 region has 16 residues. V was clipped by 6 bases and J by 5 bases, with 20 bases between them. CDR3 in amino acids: CASSPLGSPDRNTIYF. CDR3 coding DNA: TGTGCCAGCAGTCCGCTAGGAAGCCCGGATAGAAACACCATATATTTT.

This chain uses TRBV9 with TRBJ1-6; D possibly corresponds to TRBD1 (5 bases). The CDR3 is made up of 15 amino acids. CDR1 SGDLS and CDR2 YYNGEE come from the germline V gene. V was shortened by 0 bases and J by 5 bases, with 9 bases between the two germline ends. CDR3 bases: TGTGCCAGCAGCGTAGAGGGGTCTGATAATTCACCCCTCCACTTT. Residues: CASSVEGSDNSPLHF.

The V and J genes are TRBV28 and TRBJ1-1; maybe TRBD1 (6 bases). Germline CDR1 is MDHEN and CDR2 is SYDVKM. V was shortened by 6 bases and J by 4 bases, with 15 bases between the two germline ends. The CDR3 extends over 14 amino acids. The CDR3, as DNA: TGTGCCAGCAGGCTCCCAGGGGTGAGCACTGAAGCTTTCTTT. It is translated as CASRLPGVSTEAFF.

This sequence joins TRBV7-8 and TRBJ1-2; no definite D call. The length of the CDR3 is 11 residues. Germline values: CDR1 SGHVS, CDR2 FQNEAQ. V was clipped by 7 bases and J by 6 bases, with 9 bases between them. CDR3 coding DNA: TGTGCCAGCACCGCGAATGATGGCTACACCTTC. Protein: CASTANDGYTF.

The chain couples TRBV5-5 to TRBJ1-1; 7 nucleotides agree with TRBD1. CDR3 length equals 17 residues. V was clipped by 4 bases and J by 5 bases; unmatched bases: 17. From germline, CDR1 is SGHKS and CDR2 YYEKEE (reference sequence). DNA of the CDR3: TGTGCCAGCAGCACCCCAGGGGGGGGGCCCCAGGGGACTGAAGCTTTCTTT. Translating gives CASSTPGGGPQGTEAFF.

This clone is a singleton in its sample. The CDR3 is CASSLDANTEAFF. The DNA for the CDR3 is TGTGCCAGCAGCTTAGACGCGAACACTGAAGCTTTCTTT. The chain joins TRBV5-8 to TRBJ1-1; D is unclear. The CDR3 length is 13 residues. The germline V gene has CDR1 SGHTS and CDR2 YDEGEE. V was shortened by 2 bases and J by 1 base, with 6 bases between the two germline ends.